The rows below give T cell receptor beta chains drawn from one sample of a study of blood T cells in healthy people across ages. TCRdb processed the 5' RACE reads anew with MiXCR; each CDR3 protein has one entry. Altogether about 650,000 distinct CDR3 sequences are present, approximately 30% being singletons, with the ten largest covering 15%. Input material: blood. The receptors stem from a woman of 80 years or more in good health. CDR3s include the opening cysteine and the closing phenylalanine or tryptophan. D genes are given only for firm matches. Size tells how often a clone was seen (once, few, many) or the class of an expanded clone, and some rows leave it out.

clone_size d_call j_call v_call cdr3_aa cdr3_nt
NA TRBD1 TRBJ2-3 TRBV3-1 CASSQVGTGTDTQYF TGTGCCAGCAGCCAAGTTGGGACAGGCACAGATACGCAGTATTTT
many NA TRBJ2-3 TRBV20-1 CSSEGTDTQYF TGCAGCTCCGAAGGCACAGATACGCAGTATTTT
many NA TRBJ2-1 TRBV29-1 CSGNGAPNEQFF TGCAGCGGGAACGGAGCCCCCAATGAGCAGTTCTTC
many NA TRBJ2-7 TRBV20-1 CSASIMANYEQYF TGCAGTGCTAGTATAATGGCGAACTACGAGCAGTACTTC
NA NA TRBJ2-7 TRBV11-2 CASSLDRLRFRIHEQYF TGTGCCAGCAGCTTAGATCGCTTACGGTTTCGCATTCACGAGCAGTACTTC
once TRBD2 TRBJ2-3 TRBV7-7 CASSLAGGGSQHSGLNLQYF TGTGCTAGCAGCTTAGCGGGTGGCGGCAGCCAACACAGCGGGTTAAATTTACAGTATTTT
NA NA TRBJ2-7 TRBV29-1 CSVDRDGSYEQYF TGCAGCGTCGACCGGGACGGATCCTACGAGCAGTACTTC
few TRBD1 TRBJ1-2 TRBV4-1 CASSQTMDREANYGYTF TGCGCCAGCAGCCAAACAATGGACAGGGAAGCTAACTATGGCTACACCTTC
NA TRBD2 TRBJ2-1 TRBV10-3 CAISVERGLGREQFF TGTGCCATCAGTGTGGAGCGGGGCCTCGGAAGGGAGCAGTTCTTC
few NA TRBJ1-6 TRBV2 CASSEGGALHF TGTGCCAGTTCCGAAGGGGGGGCCCTCCACTTT
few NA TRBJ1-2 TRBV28 CASSRDGEGYTF TGTGCCAGCAGTCGCGACGGGGAGGGCTACACCTTC
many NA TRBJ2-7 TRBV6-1 CASSALTSAVAYEQYF TGTGCCAGCAGTGCGCTAACATCGGCGGTGGCCTACGAGCAGTACTTC
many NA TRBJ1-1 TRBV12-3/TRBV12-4 CASSLQLMNTEAFF TGTGCCAGCAGTCTACAGCTAATGAACACTGAAGCTTTCTTT
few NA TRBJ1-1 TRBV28 CANSDNMNTEAFF TGTGCCAACTCGGACAACATGAACACTGAAGCTTTCTTT
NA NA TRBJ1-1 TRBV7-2 CASSAGSGDTEAFF TGTGCCAGCAGCGCAGGGAGTGGAGACACTGAAGCTTTCTTT
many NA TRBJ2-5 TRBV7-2 CASSPPAGRETQYF TGTGCCAGCAGCCCCCCTGCGGGACGGGAGACCCAGTACTTC
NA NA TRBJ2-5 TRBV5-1 CASSSEGLGAHGTQYF TGCGCCAGCAGCTCAGAGGGGTTGGGGGCCCACGGGACCCAGTACTTC
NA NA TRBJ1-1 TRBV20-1 CSARGPGQLAFF TGCAGTGCTAGGGGACCGGGACAACTAGCTTTCTTT
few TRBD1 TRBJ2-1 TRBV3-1 CASNQASTGHGEQFF TGTGCCAGCAACCAAGCCTCGACAGGGCACGGTGAGCAGTTCTTC
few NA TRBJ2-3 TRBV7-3 CASSPDPNTDTQYF TGTGCCAGCAGCCCAGACCCGAACACAGATACGCAGTATTTT
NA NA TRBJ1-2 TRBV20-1 CRASYGNYGYTF TGCAGGGCTAGTTACGGCAACTATGGCTACACCTTC
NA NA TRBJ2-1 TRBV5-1 CASSLNGRVVDGYNEQFF TGCGCCAGCAGCTTGAATGGCAGGGTGGTTGATGGCTACAATGAGCAGTTCTTC
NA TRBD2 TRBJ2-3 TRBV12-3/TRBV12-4 CASSKRGRTDTQYF TGTGCCAGCAGCAAGCGGGGGCGCACAGATACGCAGTATTTT
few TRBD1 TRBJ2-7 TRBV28 CASSWGQTSYEQYF TGTGCCAGCAGTTGGGGACAGACCTCCTACGAGCAGTACTTC
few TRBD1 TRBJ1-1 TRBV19 CASTLVQGAMNTEAFF TGTGCCAGTACCCTAGTACAGGGGGCAATGAACACTGAAGCTTTCTTT
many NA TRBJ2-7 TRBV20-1 CSALTRTNYEQYF TGCAGTGCACTGACTAGGACTAACTACGAGCAGTACTTC
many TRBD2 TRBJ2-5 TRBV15 CATSKRTSAGAETQYF TGTGCCACCAGCAAAAGGACTAGCGCGGGCGCGGAGACCCAGTACTTC
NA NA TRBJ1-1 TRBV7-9 CASSPQAGGFGTEAFF TGTGCCAGCAGCCCTCAGGCGGGGGGATTCGGCACTGAAGCTTTCTTT
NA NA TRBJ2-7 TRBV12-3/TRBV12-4 CASRAGPYEQYF TGTGCCAGCCGGGCGGGTCCCTACGAGCAGTACTTC
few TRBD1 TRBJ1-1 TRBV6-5 CASSYLGQGKLNTEAFF TGTGCCAGCAGTTACTTGGGACAGGGTAAACTGAACACTGAAGCTTTCTTT
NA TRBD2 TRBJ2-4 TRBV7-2 CASSPRTSGRPGNIQYF TGTGCCAGCAGCCCCAGGACTAGCGGGAGGCCCGGGAACATTCAGTACTTC
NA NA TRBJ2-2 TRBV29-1 CSVAPGLGTGERFF TGCAGCGTCGCCCCAGGGTTGGGCACCGGGGAGCGGTTTTTT
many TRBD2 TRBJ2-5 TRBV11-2 CASRIGTSGGEETQYF TGTGCCAGCAGAATTGGGACTAGCGGGGGGGAAGAGACCCAGTACTTC
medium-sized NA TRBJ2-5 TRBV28 CASSSGSAVYQETQYF TGTGCCAGCAGTTCGGGTTCCGCGGTGTACCAAGAGACCCAGTACTTC
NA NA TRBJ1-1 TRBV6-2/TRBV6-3 CASSYSTGRITEAFF TGTGCCAGCAGTTACTCGACGGGACGGATCACTGAAGCTTTCTTT
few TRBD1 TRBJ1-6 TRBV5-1 CASSVTGGANSPLHF TGCGCCAGCAGCGTGACAGGGGGCGCGAATTCACCCCTCCACTTT
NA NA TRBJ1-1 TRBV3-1 CASSQDRPVGAEAFF TGTGCCAGCAGCCAAGATAGGCCTGTGGGGGCTGAAGCTTTCTTT
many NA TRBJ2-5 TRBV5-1 CASSLTGMETQYF TGCGCCAGCAGCTTGACGGGGATGGAGACCCAGTACTTC
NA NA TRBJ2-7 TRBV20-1 CSAVRSLNYNEQYF TGCAGTGCCGTCCGTAGCCTCAACTACAATGAGCAGTACTTC
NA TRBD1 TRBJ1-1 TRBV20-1 CSARDPSRQGPEAFF TGCAGTGCTAGAGATCCGAGCCGACAGGGCCCTGAAGCTTTCTTT
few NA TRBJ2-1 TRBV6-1 CASSPDNEQFF TGTGCCAGCAGTCCCGACAATGAGCAGTTCTTC
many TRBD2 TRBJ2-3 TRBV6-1 CASSEDSGGGTDTQYF TGTGCCAGCAGTGAAGATAGCGGGGGGGGCACAGATACGCAGTATTTT
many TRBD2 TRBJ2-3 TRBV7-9 CASSLVSGGALAQYF TGTGCCAGCAGCTTAGTTAGCGGGGGGGCCCTTGCGCAGTATTTT
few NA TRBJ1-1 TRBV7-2 CASSLDRKGAEAFF TGTGCCAGCAGCTTAGATAGGAAGGGGGCTGAAGCTTTCTTT
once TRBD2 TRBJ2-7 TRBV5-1 CASSLAGGRAVYEQYF TGCGCCAGCAGCTTGGCGGGCGGGAGGGCCGTCTACGAGCAGTACTTC
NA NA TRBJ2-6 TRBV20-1 CSASVAGNGANVLTF TGCAGTGCTAGTGTTGCGGGGAACGGGGCCAACGTCCTGACTTTC
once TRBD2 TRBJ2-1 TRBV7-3 CASSLNSGRALNEQFF TGTGCCAGCAGTCTTAATAGCGGGAGGGCCCTCAATGAGCAGTTCTTC
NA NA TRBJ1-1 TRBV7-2 CASSPPRGNTAAFF TGTGCCAGCAGCCCACCACGGGGGAACACTGCAGCTTTCTTT
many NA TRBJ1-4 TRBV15 CATSRDQDYNEKLFF TGTGCCACCAGCAGAGATCAGGACTATAATGAAAAACTGTTTTTT
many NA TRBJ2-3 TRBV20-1 CSAQGTGGTDTQYF TGCAGTGCCCAGGGGACGGGGGGAACAGATACGCAGTATTTT
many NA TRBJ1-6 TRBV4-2 CASSQDLNNNSPLHF TGTGCCAGCAGCCAAGATCTGAACAATAATTCACCCCTCCACTTT
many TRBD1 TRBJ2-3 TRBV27 CASSSNIKRGRRGTDTQYF TGTGCCAGCAGTTCCAATATAAAAAGGGGGCGGAGAGGTACAGATACGCAGTATTTT
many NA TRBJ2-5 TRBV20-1 CSARPSAETQYF TGCAGTGCTAGACCCAGCGCCGAGACCCAGTACTTC